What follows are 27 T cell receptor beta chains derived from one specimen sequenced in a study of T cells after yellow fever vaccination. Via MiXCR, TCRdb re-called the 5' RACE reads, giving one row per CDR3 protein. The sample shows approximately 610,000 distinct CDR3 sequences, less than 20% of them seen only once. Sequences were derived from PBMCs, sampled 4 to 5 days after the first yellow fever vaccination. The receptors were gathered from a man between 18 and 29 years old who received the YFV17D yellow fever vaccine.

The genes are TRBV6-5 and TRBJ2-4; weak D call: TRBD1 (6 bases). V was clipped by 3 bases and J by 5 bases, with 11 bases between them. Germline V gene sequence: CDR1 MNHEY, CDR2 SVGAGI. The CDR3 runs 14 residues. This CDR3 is CASSYLGHENIQYF. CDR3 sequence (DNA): TGTGCCAGCAGTTATTTGGGACACGAAAACATTCAGTACTTC.

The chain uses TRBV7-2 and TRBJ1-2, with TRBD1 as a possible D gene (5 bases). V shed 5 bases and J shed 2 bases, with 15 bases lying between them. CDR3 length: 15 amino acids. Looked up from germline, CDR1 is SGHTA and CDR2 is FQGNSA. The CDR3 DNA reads TGTGCCAGCAGCACCCGACAGACCTACAACTATGGCTACACCTTC. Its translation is CASSTRQTYNYGYTF.

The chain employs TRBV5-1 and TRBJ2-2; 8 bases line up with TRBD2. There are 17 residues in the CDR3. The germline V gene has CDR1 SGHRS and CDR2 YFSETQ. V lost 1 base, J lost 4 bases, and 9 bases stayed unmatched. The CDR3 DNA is TGCGCCAGCAGCTTGATGGTCGGGGGGGGCCCCACCGGGGAGCTGTTTTTT. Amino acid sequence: CASSLMVGGGPTGELFF.

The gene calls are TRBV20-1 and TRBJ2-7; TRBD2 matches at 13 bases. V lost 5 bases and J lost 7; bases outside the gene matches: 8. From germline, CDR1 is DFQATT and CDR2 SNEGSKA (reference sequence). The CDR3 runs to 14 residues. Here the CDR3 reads CSAPGLAGVGEQYV. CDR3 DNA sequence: TGCAGTGCTCCCGGACTAGCGGGGGTGGGTGAGCAGTACGTC.

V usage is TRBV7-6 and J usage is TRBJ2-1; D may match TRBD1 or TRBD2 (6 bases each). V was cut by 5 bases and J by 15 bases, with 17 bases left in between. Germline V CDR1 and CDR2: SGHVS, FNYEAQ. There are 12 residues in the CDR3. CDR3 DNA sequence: TGTGCCAGCAGCCTAACTAGGGGGGCATGGTTCTTC. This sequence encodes CASSLTRGAWFF.

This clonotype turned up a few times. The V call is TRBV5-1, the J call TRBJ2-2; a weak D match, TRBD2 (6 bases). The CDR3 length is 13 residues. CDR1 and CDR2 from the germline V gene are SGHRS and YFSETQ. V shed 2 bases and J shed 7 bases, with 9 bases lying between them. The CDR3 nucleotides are TGCGCCAGCAGCTTACTGGAGGGCGGGGAGCTGTTTTTT. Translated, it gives CASSLLEGGELFF.

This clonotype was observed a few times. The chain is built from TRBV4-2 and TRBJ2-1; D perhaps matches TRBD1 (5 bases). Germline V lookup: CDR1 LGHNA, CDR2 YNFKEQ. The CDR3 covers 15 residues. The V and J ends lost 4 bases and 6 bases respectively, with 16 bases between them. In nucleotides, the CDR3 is TGTGCCAGCAGCCGTCCAGCAGGGTCCGGCAATGAGCAGTTCTTC. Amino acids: CASSRPAGSGNEQFF.

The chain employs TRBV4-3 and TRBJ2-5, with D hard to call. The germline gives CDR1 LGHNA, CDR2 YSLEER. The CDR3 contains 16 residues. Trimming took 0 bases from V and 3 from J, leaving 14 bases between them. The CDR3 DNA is TGCGCCAGCAGCCAAGATTTTCTACCGCCTGAAGAGACCCAGTACTTC. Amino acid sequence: CASSQDFLPPEETQYF.

CDR3 in amino acids: CASSRVPLFSGELFF. The CDR3 bases are TGTGCCAGCAGCCGGGTCCCACTTTTCAGCGGGGAGCTGTTTTTT. This chain links TRBV7-2 with TRBJ2-2; D gene uncertain. The V gene lost 5 bases and the J gene lost 7 bases, with 17 bases spanning the gap. The CDR3 length is 15 residues. Germline V gene sequence: CDR1 SGHTA, CDR2 FQGNSA.

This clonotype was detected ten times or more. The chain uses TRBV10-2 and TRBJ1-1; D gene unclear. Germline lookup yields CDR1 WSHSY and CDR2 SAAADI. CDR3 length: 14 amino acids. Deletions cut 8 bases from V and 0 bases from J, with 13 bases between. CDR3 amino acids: CASSSETLNTEAFF. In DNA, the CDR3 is TGCGCCAGCTCTTCGGAGACCTTGAACACTGAAGCTTTCTTT.

The CDR3, as DNA: TGCAGCGTTGAATGGCGGGGGGACGATACGCAGTATTTT. It codes for CSVEWRGDDTQYF. The rearrangement joins TRBV29-1 to TRBJ2-3; 8 bases agree with TRBD2. Trimming removed 2 bases from V and 6 bases from J; junction bases left unmatched: 4. CDR3 length: 13 residues. Germline V gives CDR1 SQVTM, CDR2 ANQGSEA.

The CDR3 is CASSLVAKNIQYF. CDR3 coding DNA: TGTGCCAGCAGCTTGGTGGCGAAAAACATTCAGTACTTC. The J gene is TRBJ2-4, the V gene TRBV7-2; the D is unclear. The CDR3 contains 13 residues. V lost 3 bases and J 4 bases, leaving 7 bases between the germline ends. Per germline, CDR1 SGHTA and CDR2 FQGNSA. Full variable domain (missing parts from reference TRBV7-2 and TRBJ2-4): GAGVSQSPSNKVTEKGKDVELRCDPISGHTALYWYRQSLGQGLEFLIYFQGNSAPDKSGLPSDRFSAERTGGSVSTLTIQRTQQEDSAVYLCASSLVAKNIQYFGAGTRLSVL.

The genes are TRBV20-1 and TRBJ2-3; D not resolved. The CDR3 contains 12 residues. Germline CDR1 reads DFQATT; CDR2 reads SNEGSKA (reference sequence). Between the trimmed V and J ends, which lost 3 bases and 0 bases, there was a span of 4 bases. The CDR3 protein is CSARYSTDTQYF. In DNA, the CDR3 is TGCAGTGCTAGGTACAGCACAGATACGCAGTATTTT.

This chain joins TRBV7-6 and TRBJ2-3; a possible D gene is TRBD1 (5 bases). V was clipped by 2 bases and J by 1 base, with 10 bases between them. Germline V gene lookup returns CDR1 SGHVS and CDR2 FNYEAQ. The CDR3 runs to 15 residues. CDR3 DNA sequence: TGTGCCAGCAGCTTAATGATGACAGGCACAGATACGCAGTATTTT. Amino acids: CASSLMMTGTDTQYF.

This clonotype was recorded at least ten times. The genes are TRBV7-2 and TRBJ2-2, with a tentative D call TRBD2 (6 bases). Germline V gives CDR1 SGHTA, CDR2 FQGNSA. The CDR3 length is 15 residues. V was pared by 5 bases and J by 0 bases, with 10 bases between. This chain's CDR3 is CASSRGGSNTGELFF. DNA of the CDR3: TGTGCCAGCAGCCGCGGAGGGTCGAACACCGGGGAGCTGTTTTTT.

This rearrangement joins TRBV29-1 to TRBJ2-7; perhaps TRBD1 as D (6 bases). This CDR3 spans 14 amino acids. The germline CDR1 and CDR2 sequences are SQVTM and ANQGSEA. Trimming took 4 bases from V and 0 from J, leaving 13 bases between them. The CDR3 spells CSVVPQGSSYEQYF. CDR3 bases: TGCAGCGTTGTACCCCAGGGGAGCTCCTACGAGCAGTACTTC.

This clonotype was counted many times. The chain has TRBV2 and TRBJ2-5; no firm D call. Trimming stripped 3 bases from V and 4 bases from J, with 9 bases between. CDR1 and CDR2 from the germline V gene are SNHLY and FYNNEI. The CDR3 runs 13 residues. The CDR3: CASSDVGRETQYF. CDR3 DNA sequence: TGTGCCAGCAGTGATGTAGGCCGAGAGACCCAGTACTTC.

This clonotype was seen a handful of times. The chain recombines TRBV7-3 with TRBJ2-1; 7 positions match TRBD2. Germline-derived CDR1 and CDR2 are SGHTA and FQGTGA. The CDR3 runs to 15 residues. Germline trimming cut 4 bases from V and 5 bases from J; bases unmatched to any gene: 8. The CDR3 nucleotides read TGTGCCAGCAGCTCCTCGAGCGGGGCTGACAATGAGCAGTTCTTC. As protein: CASSSSSGADNEQFF.

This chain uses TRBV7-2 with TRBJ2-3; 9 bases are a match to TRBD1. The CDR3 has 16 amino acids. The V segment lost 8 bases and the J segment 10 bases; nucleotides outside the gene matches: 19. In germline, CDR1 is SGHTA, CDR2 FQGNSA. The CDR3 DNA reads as TGTGCCAGCGGCCCTAGGCTGGGACAGGGTGTCTTGCCGCAGTATTTT. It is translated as CASGPRLGQGVLPQYF. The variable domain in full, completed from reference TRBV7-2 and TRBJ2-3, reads GAGVSQSPSNKVTEKGKDVELRCDPISGHTALYWYRQSLGQGLEFLIYFQGNSAPDKSGLPSDRFSAERTGGSVSTLTIQRTQQEDSAVYLCASGPRLGQGVLPQYFGPGTRLTVL.

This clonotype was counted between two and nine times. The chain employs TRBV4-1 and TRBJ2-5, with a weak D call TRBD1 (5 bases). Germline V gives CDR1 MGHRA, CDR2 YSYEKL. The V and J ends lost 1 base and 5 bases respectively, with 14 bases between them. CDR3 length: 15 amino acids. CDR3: CASSQVSPGFETQYF. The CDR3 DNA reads TGCGCCAGCAGCCAAGTTTCGCCAGGGTTTGAGACCCAGTACTTC.

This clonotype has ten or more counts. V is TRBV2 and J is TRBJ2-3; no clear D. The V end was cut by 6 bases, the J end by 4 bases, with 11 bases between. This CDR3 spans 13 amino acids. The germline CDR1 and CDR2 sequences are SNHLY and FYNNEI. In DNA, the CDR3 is TGTGCCAGCAGGAATTTGGGCGCAGATACGCAGTATTTT. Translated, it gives CASRNLGADTQYF.

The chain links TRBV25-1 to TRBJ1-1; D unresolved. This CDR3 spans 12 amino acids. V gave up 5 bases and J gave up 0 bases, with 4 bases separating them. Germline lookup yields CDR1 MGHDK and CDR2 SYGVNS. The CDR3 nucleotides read TGTGCCAGCAGTAACCTGAACACTGAAGCTTTCTTT. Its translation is CASSNLNTEAFF.

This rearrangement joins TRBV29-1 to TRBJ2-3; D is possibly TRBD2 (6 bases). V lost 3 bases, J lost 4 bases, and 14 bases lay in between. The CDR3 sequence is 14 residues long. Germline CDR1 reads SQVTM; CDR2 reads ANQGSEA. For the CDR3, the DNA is TGCAGCGTTGAGGGGCGGGAAGGGGCAGATACGCAGTATTTT. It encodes CSVEGREGADTQYF.

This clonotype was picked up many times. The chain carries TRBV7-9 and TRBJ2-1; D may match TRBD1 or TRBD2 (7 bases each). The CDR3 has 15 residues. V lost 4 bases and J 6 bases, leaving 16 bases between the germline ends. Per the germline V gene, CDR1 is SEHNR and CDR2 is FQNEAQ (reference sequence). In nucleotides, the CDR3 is TGTGCCAGCAGCTCAGGGGGGGGAAGCCTCAATGAGCAGTTCTTC. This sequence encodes CASSSGGGSLNEQFF.

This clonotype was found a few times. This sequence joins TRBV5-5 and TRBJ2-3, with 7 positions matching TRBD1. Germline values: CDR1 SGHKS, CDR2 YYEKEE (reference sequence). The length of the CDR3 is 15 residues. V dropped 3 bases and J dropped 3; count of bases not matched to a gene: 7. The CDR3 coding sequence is TGTGCCAGCAGCTCGAAGGGACAGTGGACAGATACGCAGTATTTT. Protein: CASSSKGQWTDTQYF.

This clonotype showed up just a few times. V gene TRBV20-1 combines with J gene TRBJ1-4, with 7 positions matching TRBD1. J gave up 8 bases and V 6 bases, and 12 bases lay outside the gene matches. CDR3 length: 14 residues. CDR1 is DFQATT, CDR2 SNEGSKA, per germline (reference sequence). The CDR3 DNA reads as TGCAGTGCACCAGACAGGGTCCGGGGGGAAAAACTGTTTTTT. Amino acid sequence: CSAPDRVRGEKLFF.

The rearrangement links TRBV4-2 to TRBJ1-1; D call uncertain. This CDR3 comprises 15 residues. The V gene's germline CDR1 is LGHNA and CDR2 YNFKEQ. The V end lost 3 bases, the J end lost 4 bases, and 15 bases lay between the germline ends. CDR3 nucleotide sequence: TGTGCCAGCAGCCAGGAGGAAGCAGGTGGCACTGAAGCTTTCTTT. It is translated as CASSQEEAGGTEAFF.